This section outlines one TCR beta chain sequence together with its context. Its antigen is still unknown. Sequencing targeted TCR beta in T cells from blood (CD8+ and CD4+). Negative isolation yielded CD4+ and CD8+ T cells, and FACS enriched TEMRA cells. This sample is part of a study of CD8 T cells in Susac syndrome. Regarding the study as a whole: Acknowledgment was made by the study that its TCR sequencing and HLA analysis involved a relatively small number of individuals.

Random hexamers were used to reverse transcribe the RNA input (roughly 0.5 to 1 ug). An immunoSEQ multiplex PCR generated amplified TCR beta CDR3 products spanning 54 Vbeta and 13 Jbeta. One entry per CDR3 protein results from TCRdb running MiXCR on the immunoSEQ multiplex PCR reads. The sample lists more than 65,000 distinct CDR3 sequences; about 95% were seen once. The CDR3 extends over 17 amino acids. Trimming left V 1 base short and J 4 bases short, with 19 bases between. CDR1 SGHRS and CDR2 YFSETQ come from the germline V gene. V usage is TRBV5-1 and J usage is TRBJ2-3, with D perhaps matching TRBD1 (6 bases). Sequences were obtained from CD8+ T cells from PBMCs. This clonotype originated in a human donor in good health. For the CDR3, the DNA is TGCGCCAGCAGCTTGAGGGGGAGTAACGCTAAAGCAGATACGCAGTATTTT. Translated, it gives CASSLRGSNAKADTQYF.